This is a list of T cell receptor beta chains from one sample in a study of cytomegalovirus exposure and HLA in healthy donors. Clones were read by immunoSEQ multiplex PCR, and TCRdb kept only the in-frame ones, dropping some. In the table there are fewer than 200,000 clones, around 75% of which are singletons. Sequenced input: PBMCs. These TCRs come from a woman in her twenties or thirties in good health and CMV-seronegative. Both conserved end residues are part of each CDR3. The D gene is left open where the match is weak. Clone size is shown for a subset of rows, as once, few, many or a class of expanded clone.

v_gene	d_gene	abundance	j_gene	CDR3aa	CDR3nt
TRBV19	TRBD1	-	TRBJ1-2	CASSVGTGSYGYTF	TGTGCCAGTAGTGTCGGGACAGGGAGCTATGGCTACACCTTC
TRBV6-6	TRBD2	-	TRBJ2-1	CASSPGTSGVYNEQFF	TGTGCCAGCAGTCCCGGGACTAGCGGGGTCTACAATGAGCAGTTCTTC
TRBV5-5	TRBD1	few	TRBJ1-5	CASSPTGERSNQPQHF	TGTGCCAGCAGTCCGACAGGGGAACGTAGCAATCAGCCCCAGCATTTT
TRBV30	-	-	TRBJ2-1	CAWTGPYNEQFF	TGTGCCTGGACAGGGCCTTACAATGAGCAGTTCTTC
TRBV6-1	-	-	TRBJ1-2	CASSERGNAGYAF	TGTGCCAGCAGTGAGCGGGGTAATGCTGGCTACGCCTTC
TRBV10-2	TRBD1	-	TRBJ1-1	CAGRDRGVTEAFF	TGCGCCGGCAGGGACAGGGGGGTCACTGAAGCTTTCTTT
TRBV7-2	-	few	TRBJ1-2	CASSLAFPGDGYTF	TGTGCCAGCAGCTTAGCATTTCCAGGGGATGGCTACACCTTC
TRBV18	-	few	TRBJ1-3	CASSPEGVAGNTIYF	TGTGCCAGCTCACCAGAAGGGGTAGCTGGAAACACCATATATTTT
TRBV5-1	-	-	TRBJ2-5	CASGGNSGAETQYF	TGCGCCAGCGGAGGCAATAGTGGCGCGGAGACCCAGTACTTC
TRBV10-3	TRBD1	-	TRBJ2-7	CAISDQTGGFRGQYF	TGTGCCATCAGTGACCAGACAGGGGGCTTCCGTGGGCAGTACTTC
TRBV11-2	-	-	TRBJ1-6	CASSLATLLQADSPLHF	TGTGCCAGCAGCTTAGCTACCCTTTTACAGGCCGATTCACCCCTCCACTTT
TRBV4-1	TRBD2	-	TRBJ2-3	CASSQQTSGGYTQYF	TGCGCCAGCAGCCAGCAAACTAGCGGGGGTTATACGCAGTATTTT
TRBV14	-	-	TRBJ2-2	CASSQDPAGELFF	TGTGCCAGCAGCCAAGACCCGGCCGGGGAGCTGTTTTTT
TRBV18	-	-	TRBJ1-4	CASSPTQGRGEKLFF	TGTGCCAGCTCACCCACACAGGGTCGCGGAGAAAAACTGTTTTTT
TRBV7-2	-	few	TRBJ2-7	CASSSTIRTYEQYF	TGTGCCAGCAGCTCCACTATTCGAACCTACGAGCAGTACTTC
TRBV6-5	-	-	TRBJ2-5	CASSYSGGSGETQYF	TGTGCCAGCAGTTACTCCGGAGGGAGCGGGGAGACCCAGTACTTC
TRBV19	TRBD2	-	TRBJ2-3	CASSIAASGTTDTQYF	TGTGCCAGTAGTATTGCGGCTAGCGGGACCACAGATACGCAGTATTTT
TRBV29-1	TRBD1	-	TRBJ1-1	CSASDRLNTEAFF	TGCAGCGCCTCGGACAGGTTGAACACTGAAGCTTTCTTT
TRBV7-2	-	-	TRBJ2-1	CASSLGLVGPKFF	TGTGCCAGCAGCTTAGGGCTAGTGGGTCCAAAGTTCTTC
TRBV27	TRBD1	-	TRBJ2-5	CASKRDRGVEEAQYF	TGTGCCAGCAAGAGGGACAGGGGGGTAGAAGAGGCCCAGTACTTC
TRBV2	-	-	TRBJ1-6	CASTRQDNSPLHF	TGTGCCAGCACCCGACAAGATAATTCACCCCTCCACTTT
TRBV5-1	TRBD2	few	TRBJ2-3	CASSFRTSGRGDTQYF	TGCGCCAGCAGCTTCAGGACTAGCGGGAGAGGGGATACGCAGTATTTT
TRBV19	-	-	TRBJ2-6	CASSLIMEASGANVLTF	TGTGCCAGTAGTCTAATAATGGAGGCCTCTGGGGCCAACGTCCTGACTTTC
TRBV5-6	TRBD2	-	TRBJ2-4	CASSRGGAGATAVIQYF	TGTGCCAGCAGCCGGGGGGGGGCGGGAGCCACCGCGGTCATTCAGTACTTC
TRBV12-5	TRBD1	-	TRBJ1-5	CASGGSGTGYSQPQHF	TGTGCTAGTGGGGGGTCCGGGACAGGGTATAGTCAGCCCCAGCATTTT
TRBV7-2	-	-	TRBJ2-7	CASSLAGGQAYEQYF	TGTGCCAGCAGCTTAGCGGGTGGGCAGGCCTACGAGCAGTACTTC
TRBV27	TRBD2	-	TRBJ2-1	CASSPRLAGVNEQFF	TGTGCCAGCAGTCCCCGCCTAGCGGGAGTCAATGAGCAGTTCTTC
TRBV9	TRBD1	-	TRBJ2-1	CASSVAPQGARANEQFF	TGTGCCAGCAGCGTAGCCCCCCAGGGGGCGCGTGCAAATGAGCAGTTCTTC
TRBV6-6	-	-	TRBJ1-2	CASSHRGADGYTF	TGTGCCAGCAGTCATCGGGGGGCGGATGGCTACACCTTC
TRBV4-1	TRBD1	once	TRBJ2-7	CASSQVRGLNEQYF	TGCGCCAGCAGCCAAGTTAGGGGGCTTAACGAGCAGTACTTC
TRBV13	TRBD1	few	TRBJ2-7	CASSPPDRGHREQYF	TGTGCCAGCAGCCCCCCGGACAGGGGGCATCGCGAGCAGTACTTC
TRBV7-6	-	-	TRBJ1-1	CASSLGTGVSTEAFF	TGTGCCAGCAGCCTTGGGACGGGGGTGAGCACTGAAGCTTTCTTT
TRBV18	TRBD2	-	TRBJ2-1	CASSPLTSGGGSEQFF	TGTGCCAGCTCACCCCTGACTAGCGGGGGGGGTAGTGAGCAGTTCTTC
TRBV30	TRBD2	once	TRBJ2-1	CAWSGLGDVAGGYNEQFF	TGTGCCTGGAGTGGTTTGGGTGATGTAGCGGGAGGGTACAATGAGCAGTTCTTC
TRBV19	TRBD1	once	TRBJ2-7	CASSTGQVGEQYF	TGTGCCAGTAGTACAGGACAGGTAGGAGAGCAGTACTTC
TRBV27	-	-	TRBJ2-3	CASHGGNTDTQYF	TGTGCCAGCCATGGAGGGAACACAGATACGCAGTATTTT
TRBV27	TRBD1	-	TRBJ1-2	CASSSLPTGNYGYTF	TGTGCCAGCAGTTCCCTACCGACAGGGAACTATGGCTACACCTTC
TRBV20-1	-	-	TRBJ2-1	CSASLYNEQFF	TGCAGTGCTTCTCTTTACAATGAGCAGTTCTTC
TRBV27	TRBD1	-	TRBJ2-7	CASSLAGTGSREQYF	TGTGCCAGCAGTTTGGCCGGGACAGGGTCTCGCGAGCAGTACTTC
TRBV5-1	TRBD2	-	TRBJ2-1	CASSLAGTDLYNEQFF	TGCGCCAGCAGCTTAGCGGGGACTGACCTCTACAATGAGCAGTTCTTC
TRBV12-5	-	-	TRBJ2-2	CASGYEGIRTGELFF	TGTGCTAGTGGTTACGAGGGAATCCGCACCGGGGAGCTGTTTTTT
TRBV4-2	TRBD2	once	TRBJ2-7	CASSQGLAGNEQYF	TGTGCCAGCAGCCAAGGACTAGCGGGAAACGAGCAGTACTTC
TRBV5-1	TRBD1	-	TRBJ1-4	CASSLDPGQGAPAGKLFF	TGCGCCAGCAGCTTAGATCCGGGACAGGGGGCCCCGGCGGGAAAACTGTTTTTT
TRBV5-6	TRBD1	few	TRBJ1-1	CASSHRGQNTEAFF	TGTGCCAGCAGCCACAGGGGCCAGAACACTGAAGCTTTCTTT
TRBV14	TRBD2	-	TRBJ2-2	CASSQPGLADTGELFF	TGTGCCAGCAGCCAACCGGGACTAGCGGATACCGGGGAGCTGTTTTTT
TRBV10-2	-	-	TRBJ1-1	CASSVAVNTEAFF	TGCGCCAGCAGTGTGGCTGTGAACACTGAAGCTTTCTTT
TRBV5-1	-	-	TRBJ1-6	CASSLLGASGSPLHF	TGCGCCAGCAGCTTGCTGGGGGCATCAGGTTCACCCCTCCACTTT
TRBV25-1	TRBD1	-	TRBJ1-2	CASRKDRGDYGYTF	TGTGCCAGCAGGAAGGACAGGGGGGACTATGGCTACACCTTC
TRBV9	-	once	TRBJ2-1	CASSVGPPDFYNEQFF	TGTGCCAGCAGCGTAGGCCCTCCTGACTTCTACAATGAGCAGTTCTTC
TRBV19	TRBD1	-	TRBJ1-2	CASSLIQGAYGYTF	TGTGCCAGTAGTCTCATCCAGGGGGCTTATGGCTACACCTTC
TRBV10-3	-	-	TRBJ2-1	CAISLALSSYNEQFF	TGTGCCATCTCTCTCGCCCTAAGCTCCTACAATGAGCAGTTCTTC
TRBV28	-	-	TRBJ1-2	CASSLGAVPRGYTF	TGTGCCAGCAGTTTAGGTGCGGTTCCACGGGGCTACACCTTC
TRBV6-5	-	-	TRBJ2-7	CATREAYEQYF	TGTGCCACCCGGGAAGCCTACGAGCAGTACTTC
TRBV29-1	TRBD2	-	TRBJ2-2	CSVRGTSGRPNPGELFF	TGCAGCGTTAGGGGGACTAGCGGGAGGCCTAACCCCGGGGAGCTGTTTTTT
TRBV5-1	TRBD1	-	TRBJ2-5	CASSSGTGPTQAQYF	TGCGCCAGCAGCTCCGGGACAGGGCCGACCCAGGCCCAGTACTTC